Listed here is a single TCR beta chain. Clones were sequenced by immunoSEQ multiplex PCR, and TCRdb holds only the in-frame ones, with some missing. The table has 2 million to 2.5 million clones, around 92% seen once; the top ten hold 0.3% to 0.45%. The record originates from a study of shared clonotypes between healthy human individuals. The CDR3 is made up of 14 amino acids. Germline CDR1 SGHTA, CDR2 FQGNSA. The V gene lost 6 bases and the J gene lost 1 base, with 10 bases spanning the gap. The source of this sequence is a man between 18 and 29 years old in good health. Some clones in this sample may be carry-over from other donors' samples. The sequenced sample was naive CD4+ T cells from PBMCs. Described subset: CD45RA+ positively selected. The chain has TRBV7-2 and TRBJ1-5; no reliable D call. The CDR3 nucleotides are TGTGCCAGCAGTCGAGACGGGAGCAATCAGCCCCAGCATTTT. It translates to CASSRDGSNQPQHF.